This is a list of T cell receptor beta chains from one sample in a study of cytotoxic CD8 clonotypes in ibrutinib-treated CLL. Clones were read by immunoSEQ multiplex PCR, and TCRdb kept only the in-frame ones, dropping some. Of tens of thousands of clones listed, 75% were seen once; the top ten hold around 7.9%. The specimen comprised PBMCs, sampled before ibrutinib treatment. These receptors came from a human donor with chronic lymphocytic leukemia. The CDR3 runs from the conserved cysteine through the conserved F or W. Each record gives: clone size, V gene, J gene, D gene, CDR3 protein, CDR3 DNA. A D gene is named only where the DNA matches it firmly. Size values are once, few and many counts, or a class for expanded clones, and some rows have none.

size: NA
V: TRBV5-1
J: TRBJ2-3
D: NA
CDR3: CASSWTGGASTDTQYF
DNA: TGCGCCAGCAGCTGGACGGGCGGGGCAAGCACAGATACGCAGTATTTT

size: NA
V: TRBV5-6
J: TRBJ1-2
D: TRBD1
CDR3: CASSWGPGTGNGYTF
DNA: TGTGCCAGCAGCTGGGGACCTGGGACAGGGAATGGCTACACCTTC

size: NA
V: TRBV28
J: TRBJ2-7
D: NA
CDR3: CASSTPFSEQYF
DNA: TGTGCCAGCAGCACCCCATTCTCCGAGCAGTACTTC

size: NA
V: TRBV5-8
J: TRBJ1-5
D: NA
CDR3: CASNGDGNQPQHF
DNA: TGTGCCAGCAATGGGGACGGGAATCAGCCCCAGCATTTT

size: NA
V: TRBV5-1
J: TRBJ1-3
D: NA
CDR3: CASSSTAYSGNTIYF
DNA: TGCGCCAGCAGCTCGACAGCGTACTCTGGAAACACCATATATTTT

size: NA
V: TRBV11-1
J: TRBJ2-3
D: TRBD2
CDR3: CASSLARTSGRTDTQYF
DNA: TGTGCCAGCAGCTTAGCGAGGACTAGCGGGAGGACAGATACGCAGTATTTT

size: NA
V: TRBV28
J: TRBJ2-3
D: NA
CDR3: CASSLRGHTTDTQYF
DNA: TGTGCCAGCAGTCTCAGGGGCCACACCACAGATACGCAGTATTTT

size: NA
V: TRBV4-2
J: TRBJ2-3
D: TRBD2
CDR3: CASSQDRGTSGPTDTQYF
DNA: TGTGCCAGCAGCCAAGATAGAGGGACTAGCGGCCCCACAGATACGCAGTATTTT

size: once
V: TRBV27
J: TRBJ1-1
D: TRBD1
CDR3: CASSLTDRGTEAFF
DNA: TGTGCCAGCAGTTTAACCGACAGGGGCACTGAAGCTTTCTTT

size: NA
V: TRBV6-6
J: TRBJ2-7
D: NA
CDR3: CASSPGSSYEQYF
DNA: TGTGCCAGCAGCCCCGGATCTTCCTACGAGCAGTACTTC

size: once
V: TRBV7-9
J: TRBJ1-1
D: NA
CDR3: CASSPRRNTEAFF
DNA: TGTGCCAGCAGCCCACGTCGTAACACTGAAGCTTTCTTT

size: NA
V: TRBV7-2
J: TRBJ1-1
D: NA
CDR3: CASSLDRETEAFF
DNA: TGTGCCAGCAGCTTAGACAGGGAGACTGAAGCTTTCTTT

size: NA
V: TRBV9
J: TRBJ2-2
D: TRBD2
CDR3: CASSRGRTSGKTGELFF
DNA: TGTGCCAGCAGCCGCGGCCGGACTAGCGGGAAGACCGGGGAGCTGTTTTTT

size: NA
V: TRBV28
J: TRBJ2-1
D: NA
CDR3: CASRAGSSYNEQFF
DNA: TGTGCCAGCAGGGCTGGGTCCTCCTACAATGAGCAGTTCTTC

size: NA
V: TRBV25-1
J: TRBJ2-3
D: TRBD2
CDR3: CASSKSGRSDTQYF
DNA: TGTGCCAGCAGTAAAAGCGGGAGATCAGATACGCAGTATTTT

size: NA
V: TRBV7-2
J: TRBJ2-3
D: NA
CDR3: CASSLGGLRTDTQYF
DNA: TGTGCCAGCAGCTTGGGTGGCCTCCGCACAGATACGCAGTATTTT

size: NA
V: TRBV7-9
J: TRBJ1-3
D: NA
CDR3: CASSLTSGNTIYF
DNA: TGTGCCAGCAGCTTAACCTCTGGAAACACCATATATTTT

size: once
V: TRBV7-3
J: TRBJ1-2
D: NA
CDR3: CASSLSPGQSKLYGYTF
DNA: TGTGCCAGCAGCTTATCTCCCGGGCAGAGCAAGTTGTATGGCTACACCTTC

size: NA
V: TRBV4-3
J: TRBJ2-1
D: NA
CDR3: CASSQAYRRIYNEQFF
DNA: TGCGCCAGCAGCCAAGCCTATCGCAGAATCTACAATGAGCAGTTCTTC

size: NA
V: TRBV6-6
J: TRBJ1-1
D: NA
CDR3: CASSYQELDTEAFF
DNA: TGTGCCAGCAGTTACCAGGAGTTGGACACTGAAGCTTTCTTT

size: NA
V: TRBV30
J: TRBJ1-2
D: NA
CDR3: CAWSAQTVYGYTF
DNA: TGTGCCTGGAGTGCCCAGACAGTCTATGGCTACACCTTC

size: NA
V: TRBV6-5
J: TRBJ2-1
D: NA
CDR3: CASSYPDARQFF
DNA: TGTGCCAGCAGTTACCCGGACGCTCGACAGTTCTTC

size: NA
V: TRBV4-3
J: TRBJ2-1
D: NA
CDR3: CASSQDPMYNEQFF
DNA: TGCGCCAGCAGCCAAGATCCAATGTACAATGAGCAGTTCTTC

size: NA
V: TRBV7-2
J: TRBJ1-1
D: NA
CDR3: CASSLVRPNTEAFF
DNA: TGTGCCAGCAGCTTAGTTCGGCCGAACACTGAAGCTTTCTTT

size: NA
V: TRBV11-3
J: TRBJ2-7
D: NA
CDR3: CASSRRHGPYEQYF
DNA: TGTGCCAGCAGCCGTAGACACGGTCCCTACGAGCAGTACTTC

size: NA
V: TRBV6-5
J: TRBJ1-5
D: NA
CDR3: CASSYSRGSQPQHF
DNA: TGTGCCAGCAGTTACTCCAGGGGAAGCCAGCCCCAGCATTTT

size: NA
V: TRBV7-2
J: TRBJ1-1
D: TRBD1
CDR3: CASRTQGRGSNTEAFF
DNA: TGTGCCAGCAGAACACAGGGGAGAGGATCGAACACTGAAGCTTTCTTT

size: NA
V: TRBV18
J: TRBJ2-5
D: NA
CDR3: CASSHNTGGETQYF
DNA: TGTGCCAGCTCACATAACACAGGAGGAGAGACCCAGTACTTC

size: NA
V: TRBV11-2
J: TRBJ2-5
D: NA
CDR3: CASSPGARMQETQYF
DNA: TGTGCCAGCAGCCCCGGGGCCAGGATGCAAGAGACCCAGTACTTC

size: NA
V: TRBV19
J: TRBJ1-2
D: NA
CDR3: CAVGQGPIYGYTF
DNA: TGTGCCGTGGGGCAGGGGCCGATCTATGGCTACACCTTC

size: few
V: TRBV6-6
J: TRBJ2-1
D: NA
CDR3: CASSYKLGHNEQFF
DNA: TGTGCCAGCAGTTACAAGCTTGGGCACAATGAGCAGTTCTTC

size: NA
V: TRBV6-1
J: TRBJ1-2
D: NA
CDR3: CASSRLGADYGYTF
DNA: TGTGCCAGCAGTCGTTTGGGGGCCGACTATGGCTACACCTTC

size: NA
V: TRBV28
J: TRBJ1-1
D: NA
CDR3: CASSPNRVVNTEAFF
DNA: TGTGCCAGCAGCCCAAACAGGGTAGTAAACACTGAAGCTTTCTTT

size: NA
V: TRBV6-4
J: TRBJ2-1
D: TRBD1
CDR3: CASSPGTGRNEQFF
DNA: TGTGCCAGCTCTCCGGGGACAGGGCGCAATGAGCAGTTCTTC

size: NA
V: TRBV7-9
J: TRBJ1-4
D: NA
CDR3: CASSLLGATNEKLFF
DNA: TGTGCCAGCAGCTTATTGGGGGCAACTAATGAAAAACTGTTTTTT

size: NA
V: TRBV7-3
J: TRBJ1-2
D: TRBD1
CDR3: CASSLTGTGGGYTF
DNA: TGTGCCAGCAGCTTAACGGGGACAGGGGGTGGCTACACCTTC

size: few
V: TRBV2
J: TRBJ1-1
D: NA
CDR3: CASSERDTEAFF
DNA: TGTGCCAGCAGTGAAAGGGACACTGAAGCTTTCTTT

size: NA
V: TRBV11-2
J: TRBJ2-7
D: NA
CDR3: CASSLAGYEQYF
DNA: TGTGCCAGCAGCTTAGCAGGGTACGAGCAGTACTTC

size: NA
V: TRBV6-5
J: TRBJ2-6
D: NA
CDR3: CASSWTPSGANVLTF
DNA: TGTGCCAGCAGTTGGACCCCGAGCGGGGCCAACGTCCTGACTTTC

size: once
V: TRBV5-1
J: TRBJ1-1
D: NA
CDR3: CASRGAGTRSSEAFF
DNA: TGCGCCAGCAGGGGAGCCGGGACTCGGTCGTCTGAAGCTTTCTTT

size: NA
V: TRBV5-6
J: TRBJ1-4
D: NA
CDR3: CASSSGPNEKLFF
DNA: TGTGCCAGCAGCTCCGGGCCGAATGAAAAACTGTTTTTT

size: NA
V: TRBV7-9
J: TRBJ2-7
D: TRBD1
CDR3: CASSSGGSYEQYF
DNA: TGTGCCAGCAGCTCAGGGGGCAGCTACGAGCAGTACTTC

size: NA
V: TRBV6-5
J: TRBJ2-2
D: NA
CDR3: CASSYVRENTGELFF
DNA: TGTGCCAGCAGTTACGTCAGGGAGAACACCGGGGAGCTGTTTTTT

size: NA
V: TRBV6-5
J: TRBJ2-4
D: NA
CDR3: CASSYGGLPRGNIQYF
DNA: TGTGCCAGCAGTTACGGTGGTCTTCCGAGGGGAAACATTCAGTACTTC

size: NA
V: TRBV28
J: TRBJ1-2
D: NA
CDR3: CASSLKGGYTF
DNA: TGTGCCAGCAGCCTCAAGGGGGGCTACACCTTC

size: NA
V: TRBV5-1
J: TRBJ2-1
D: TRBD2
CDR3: CASSLTSGSYNEQFF
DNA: TGCGCCAGCAGCTTGACTAGCGGCTCCTACAATGAGCAGTTCTTC

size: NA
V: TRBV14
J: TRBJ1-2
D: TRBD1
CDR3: CASSPQGVHGYTF
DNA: TGTGCCAGCAGCCCACAGGGGGTCCATGGCTACACCTTC

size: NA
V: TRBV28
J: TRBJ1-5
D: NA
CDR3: CASSLLTHQPQHF
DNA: TGTGCCAGCAGTTTACTAACTCATCAGCCCCAGCATTTT

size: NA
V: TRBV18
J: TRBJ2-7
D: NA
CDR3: CASSPVLSHYEQYF
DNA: TGTGCCAGCTCACCGGTGCTATCCCACTACGAGCAGTACTTC

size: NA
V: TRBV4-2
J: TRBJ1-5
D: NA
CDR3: CASSQGGAVHQPQHF
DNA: TGTGCCAGCAGCCAAGGGGGAGCAGTACATCAGCCCCAGCATTTT

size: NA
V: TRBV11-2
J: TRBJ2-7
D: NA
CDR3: CASSLGQSPTYEQYF
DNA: TGTGCCAGCAGCTTAGGACAGTCACCCACCTACGAGCAGTACTTC